A selection of T cell receptor beta chains follows, all from one sample in a study of response to subunit inactivated influenza vaccine. TCRdb ran MiXCR on the RT-PCR reads and lists one entry per CDR3 protein. The sample records 550,000 to 800,000 distinct CDR3 sequences, 15% to 17% being singletons. The sample was PBMCs from blood, taken about 13 days after vaccination. The receptors derive from a man aged 45-65 years who received an inactivated influenza vaccine. The CDR3 runs from the conserved cysteine through the conserved F or W.

j_call v_call cdr3_aa
TRBJ2-7 TRBV5-5 CASSWLTGLQYF
TRBJ1-5 TRBV28 CASRPYETGSWNQPQHF
TRBJ1-2 TRBV7-3 CARSPGLLCYGYTF
TRBJ2-4 TRBV6-5 CASSYGRGRIQYF
TRBJ2-1 TRBV24-1 CATIGDSRRPGDEQFF
TRBJ2-3 TRBV5-1 CASAQGGLGADTQYF
TRBJ2-1 TRBV20-1 CSARGLAGLSRNEQFF
TRBJ2-4 TRBV5-6 CASSFRLTGVLTKNIQYF
TRBJ1-2 TRBV15 CATSRDRKGGYGYTF
TRBJ2-3 TRBV4-3 CASSQEFTAYNTDTQYF
TRBJ2-7 TRBV28 CASSPRTAAYEQYF
TRBJ2-7 TRBV4-2 CASSQDWASGTQYYEQYF
TRBJ2-7 TRBV4-3 CASSQESGVSYEQYF
TRBJ2-2 TRBV5-1 CASRPTGTYTGELFF
TRBJ2-7 TRBV6-6 CASWGAYEQYF
TRBJ2-1 TRBV28 CASSLRGDNEQFF
TRBJ2-3 TRBV7-6 CASSLALGNTQYF
TRBJ2-1 TRBV20-1 CSARDRAGGYNEQFF
TRBJ2-3 TRBV29-1 CSVERGGTDTQYF
TRBJ2-7 TRBV19 CASSSSGTKIRYEQYF
TRBJ2-2 TRBV3-1 CASSQSGTPHGELFF
TRBJ2-7 TRBV4-3 CASSHHSRTGTYEQYF
TRBJ2-1 TRBV9 CASSVAGGAAYNEQFF
TRBJ2-4 TRBV5-1 CASSSGHANIQYF